The rows below give T cell receptor beta chains drawn from one sample of a study of CD8 T cells in Susac syndrome. TCRdb itself ran the immunoSEQ multiplex PCR reads through MiXCR, one entry per CDR3 protein. The data contain about 210,000 distinct CDR3 sequences, about 95% of them seen just once; the ten biggest clones take up approximately 0.15%. Material for sequencing was CD4+ T cells from PBMCs. The receptors were sampled from a human donor with Susac syndrome. CDR3s leave out the opening cysteine and the closing phenylalanine or tryptophan. Each record gives: clone size, J gene, V gene, D gene, CDR3 protein. A D gene is named only where the DNA matches it firmly. Not every row has a clone size; where given, it reads once, few, many or a size class.

clone_size: .
j_call: TRBJ2-7
v_call: TRBV11-2
d_call: .
cdr3_aa: ASSSDRGRSYEQY

clone_size: .
j_call: TRBJ1-5
v_call: TRBV12-3/TRBV12-4
d_call: .
cdr3_aa: ASSTSGASNQPQH

clone_size: once
j_call: TRBJ2-7
v_call: TRBV5-1
d_call: .
cdr3_aa: ASSLVSTGSSYEQY

clone_size: .
j_call: TRBJ2-3
v_call: TRBV5-4
d_call: .
cdr3_aa: ASSLSPGVSTDTQY

clone_size: .
j_call: TRBJ1-5
v_call: TRBV29-1
d_call: .
cdr3_aa: SVESGRDQPQH

clone_size: .
j_call: TRBJ2-7
v_call: TRBV3-1
d_call: .
cdr3_aa: ASSRTGEQY

clone_size: .
j_call: TRBJ1-5
v_call: TRBV7-2
d_call: TRBD1
cdr3_aa: ASSGTVNQPQH

clone_size: .
j_call: TRBJ1-6
v_call: TRBV30
d_call: TRBD1
cdr3_aa: AWNYGTENSPLH

clone_size: .
j_call: TRBJ2-2
v_call: TRBV30
d_call: TRBD1
cdr3_aa: AWSTGTVSNTGELF

clone_size: once
j_call: TRBJ2-1
v_call: TRBV12-3/TRBV12-4
d_call: TRBD1
cdr3_aa: ASSSGGHYNEQF

clone_size: .
j_call: TRBJ2-7
v_call: TRBV2
d_call: .
cdr3_aa: ASSDQGSAYEQY

clone_size: once
j_call: TRBJ1-4
v_call: TRBV30
d_call: .
cdr3_aa: AWNHGDRDEKLF

clone_size: .
j_call: TRBJ2-1
v_call: TRBV29-1
d_call: .
cdr3_aa: SASPGRTHEEQF

clone_size: .
j_call: TRBJ2-3
v_call: TRBV12-3/TRBV12-4
d_call: TRBD2
cdr3_aa: ASGRGGEADTQY

clone_size: .
j_call: TRBJ2-3
v_call: TRBV18
d_call: TRBD2
cdr3_aa: ASSPPPGGRDTQY

clone_size: .
j_call: TRBJ2-7
v_call: TRBV20-1
d_call: .
cdr3_aa: SASPNLVGVSYEQY

clone_size: .
j_call: TRBJ1-2
v_call: TRBV7-8
d_call: .
cdr3_aa: ASSRDDRTFYGYT

clone_size: .
j_call: TRBJ1-5
v_call: TRBV6-1
d_call: .
cdr3_aa: ASTPVGGAGNQPQH

clone_size: few
j_call: TRBJ1-2
v_call: TRBV6-2/TRBV6-3
d_call: .
cdr3_aa: ASRRQGLGDGYT

clone_size: .
j_call: TRBJ1-2
v_call: TRBV4-3
d_call: .
cdr3_aa: ASSQDRQGEVYGYT

clone_size: .
j_call: TRBJ1-3
v_call: TRBV4-3
d_call: .
cdr3_aa: ASSQDLRPQAGNTIY

clone_size: .
j_call: TRBJ2-5
v_call: TRBV5-4
d_call: .
cdr3_aa: ASSMRDHQETQY

clone_size: .
j_call: TRBJ2-3
v_call: TRBV19
d_call: TRBD2
cdr3_aa: ASGLAVSTDTQY

clone_size: .
j_call: TRBJ1-2
v_call: TRBV7-6
d_call: .
cdr3_aa: ASSLARTVDYGYT

clone_size: .
j_call: TRBJ1-1
v_call: TRBV4-1
d_call: .
cdr3_aa: ASSQGQETGLAEAF

clone_size: few
j_call: TRBJ2-7
v_call: TRBV19
d_call: .
cdr3_aa: ASSLQRSYEQY

clone_size: .
j_call: TRBJ1-3
v_call: TRBV30
d_call: .
cdr3_aa: AWRPGNSGNTIY

clone_size: .
j_call: TRBJ2-7
v_call: TRBV27
d_call: TRBD1
cdr3_aa: ASSSWDRVHEQY

clone_size: .
j_call: TRBJ1-5
v_call: TRBV6-1
d_call: .
cdr3_aa: ASRKQGPQH

clone_size: .
j_call: TRBJ2-7
v_call: TRBV6-5
d_call: .
cdr3_aa: ASRSQTGEQY

clone_size: .
j_call: TRBJ2-2
v_call: TRBV19
d_call: .
cdr3_aa: ASSISPGNTGELF

clone_size: .
j_call: TRBJ1-1
v_call: TRBV27
d_call: .
cdr3_aa: ASLGSTYTEAF

clone_size: .
j_call: TRBJ2-1
v_call: TRBV7-3
d_call: TRBD2
cdr3_aa: ASSLASGMDEQF

clone_size: .
j_call: TRBJ2-2
v_call: TRBV27
d_call: .
cdr3_aa: ASSLSTSTGELF

clone_size: .
j_call: TRBJ1-2
v_call: TRBV20-1
d_call: .
cdr3_aa: SARLGTGYT

clone_size: .
j_call: TRBJ1-6
v_call: TRBV6-1
d_call: TRBD1
cdr3_aa: ASRPTGHRAYNSPLH

clone_size: .
j_call: TRBJ1-4
v_call: TRBV21-1
d_call: .
cdr3_aa: ASSNSWGSNEKLF